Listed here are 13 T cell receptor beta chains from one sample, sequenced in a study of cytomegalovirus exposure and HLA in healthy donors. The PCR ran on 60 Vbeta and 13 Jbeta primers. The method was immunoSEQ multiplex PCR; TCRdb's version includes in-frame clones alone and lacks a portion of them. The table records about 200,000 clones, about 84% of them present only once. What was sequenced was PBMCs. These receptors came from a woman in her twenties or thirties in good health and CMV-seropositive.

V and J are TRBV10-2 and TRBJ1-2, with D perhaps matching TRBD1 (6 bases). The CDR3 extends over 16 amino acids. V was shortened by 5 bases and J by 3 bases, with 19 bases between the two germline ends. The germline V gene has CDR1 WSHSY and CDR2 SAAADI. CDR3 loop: CASSPAQGRGDYGYTF. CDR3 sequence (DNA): TGCGCCAGCAGTCCCGCACAGGGAAGGGGCGACTATGGCTACACCTTC.

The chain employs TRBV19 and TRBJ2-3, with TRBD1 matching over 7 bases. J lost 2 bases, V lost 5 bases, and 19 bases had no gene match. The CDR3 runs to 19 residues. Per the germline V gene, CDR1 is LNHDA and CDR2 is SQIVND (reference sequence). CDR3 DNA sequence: TGTGCCAGTAGTCCCCTGACAGGGTTCGAGGGGACCTCCACAGATACGCAGTATTTT. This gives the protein CASSPLTGFEGTSTDTQYF.

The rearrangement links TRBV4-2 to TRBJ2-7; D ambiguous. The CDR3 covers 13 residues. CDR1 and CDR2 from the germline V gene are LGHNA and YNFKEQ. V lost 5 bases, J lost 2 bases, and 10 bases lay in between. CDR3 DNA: TGTGCCAGCAGCGTGACTCGGGCCTACGAGCAGTACTTC. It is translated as CASSVTRAYEQYF.

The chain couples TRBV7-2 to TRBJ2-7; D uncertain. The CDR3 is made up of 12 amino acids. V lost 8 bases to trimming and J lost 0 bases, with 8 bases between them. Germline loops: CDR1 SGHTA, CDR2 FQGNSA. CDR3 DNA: TGTGCCAGCGGGCGCCTCTCCTACGAGCAGTACTTC. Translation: CASGRLSYEQYF.

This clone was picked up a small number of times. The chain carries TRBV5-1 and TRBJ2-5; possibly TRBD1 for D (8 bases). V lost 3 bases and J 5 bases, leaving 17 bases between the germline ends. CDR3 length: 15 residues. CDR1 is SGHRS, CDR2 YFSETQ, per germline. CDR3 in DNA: TGCGCCAGCAGCTCCATCGACAGGGGAGGGGAGACCCAGTACTTC. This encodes CASSSIDRGGETQYF.

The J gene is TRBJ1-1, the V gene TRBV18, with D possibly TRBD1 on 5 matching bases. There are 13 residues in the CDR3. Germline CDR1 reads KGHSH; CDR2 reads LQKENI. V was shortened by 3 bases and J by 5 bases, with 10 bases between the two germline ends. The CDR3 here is CASSPGLKTEAFF. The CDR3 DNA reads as TGTGCCAGCTCACCGGGACTAAAAACTGAAGCTTTCTTT.

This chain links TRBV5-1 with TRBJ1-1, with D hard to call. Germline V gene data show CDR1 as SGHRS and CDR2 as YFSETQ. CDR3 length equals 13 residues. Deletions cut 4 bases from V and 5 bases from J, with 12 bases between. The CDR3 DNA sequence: TGCGCCAGCAGCCCAGCAGGTGTGACTGAAGCTTTCTTT. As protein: CASSPAGVTEAFF.

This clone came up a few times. The CDR3 is CSVVLLGQGKNEQYF. CDR3 bases: TGCAGCGTTGTCCTCTTGGGACAGGGGAAGAACGAGCAGTACTTC. The chain employs TRBV29-1 and TRBJ2-7, with 10 bases fitting TRBD1. With V trimmed by 4 bases and J by 5 bases, 11 bases remained unmatched. This CDR3 region has 15 residues. CDR1 is SQVTM, CDR2 ANQGSEA, per germline.

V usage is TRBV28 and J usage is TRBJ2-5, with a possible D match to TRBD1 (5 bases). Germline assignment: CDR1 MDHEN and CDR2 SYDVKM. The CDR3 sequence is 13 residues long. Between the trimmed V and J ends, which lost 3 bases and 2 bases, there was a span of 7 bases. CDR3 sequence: CASSFRQQETQYF. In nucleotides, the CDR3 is TGTGCCAGCAGTTTTAGACAGCAAGAGACCCAGTACTTC.

CDR3 sequence (DNA): TGTGCCAGTAGTCTCCGGGACGGGACTCAAGAGACCCAGTACTTC. It codes for CASSLRDGTQETQYF. The chain carries TRBV19 and TRBJ2-5, with a weak D call TRBD2 (6 bases). Trimming removed 5 bases at V and 2 bases at J, with 15 bases between. Germline V CDR1 and CDR2: LNHDA, SQIVND (reference sequence). CDR3 length: 15 residues.

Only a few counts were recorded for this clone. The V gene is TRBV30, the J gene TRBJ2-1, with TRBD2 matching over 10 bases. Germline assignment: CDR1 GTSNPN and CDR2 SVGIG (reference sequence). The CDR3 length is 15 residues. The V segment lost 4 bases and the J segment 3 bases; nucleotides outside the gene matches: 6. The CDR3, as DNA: TGTGCCTGGAAGAAGCGGGAGGGGGGCTACAATGAGCAGTTCTTC. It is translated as CAWKKREGGYNEQFF.

This CDR3 reads CASSLEGGWGNEQFF. The CDR3 nucleotides read TGTGCCAGCAGCTTAGAGGGGGGGTGGGGTAATGAGCAGTTCTTC. The J gene is TRBJ2-1, the V gene TRBV7-9; D may be TRBD2 (7 bases). Per germline, CDR1 SEHNR and CDR2 FQNEAQ (reference sequence). V gave up 1 base and J gave up 7 bases, with 14 bases separating them. The CDR3 runs 15 residues.

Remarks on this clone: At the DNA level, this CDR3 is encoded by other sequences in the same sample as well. The CDR3 is CASSVGDRGYEQYF. The CDR3 DNA reads as TGTGCCAGCAGCGTAGGGGACAGGGGCTACGAGCAGTACTTC. This chain joins TRBV9 and TRBJ2-7; 10 bases match TRBD1. Trimming took 0 bases from V and 3 from J; bases not matched to a gene: 0. This CDR3 is built from 14 residues. CDR1 SGDLS and CDR2 YYNGEE come from the germline V gene.